Listed here is a single TCR beta chain. The antigen remains undetermined. It was cDNA, reverse transcribed from extracted RNA, that served as the sequencing template. The table came from immunoSEQ multiplex PCR; TCRdb's copy has only in-frame clones and leaves some out. The repertoire holds 85,000 to 110,000 clones, with roughly 50% as singletons. With 1 base removed from V and 3 bases from J, the gap between germline ends came to 13 bases. In germline, CDR1 is SGHDT, CDR2 YYEEEE. This CDR3 has 15 amino acids. This entry belongs to a study of CD8+ T cells in alopecia areata. Study-level points and caveats: Among patients, TCR sharing was less clear than in mice, a difference possibly due in part to HLA diversity in the patient population. Scalp repertoires also include resident alphabeta T cells from normal skin.

The J gene is TRBJ1-1, the V gene TRBV5-6; D perhaps matches TRBD1 (5 bases). The sequencing sample was made of CD4+ T cells sorted from blood. The clonotype originates from a human donor in good health. For the CDR3, the DNA is TGTGCCAGCAGCTTGTTGGGGCAGGGATACACTGAAGCTTTCTTT. Residues: CASSLLGQGYTEAFF.